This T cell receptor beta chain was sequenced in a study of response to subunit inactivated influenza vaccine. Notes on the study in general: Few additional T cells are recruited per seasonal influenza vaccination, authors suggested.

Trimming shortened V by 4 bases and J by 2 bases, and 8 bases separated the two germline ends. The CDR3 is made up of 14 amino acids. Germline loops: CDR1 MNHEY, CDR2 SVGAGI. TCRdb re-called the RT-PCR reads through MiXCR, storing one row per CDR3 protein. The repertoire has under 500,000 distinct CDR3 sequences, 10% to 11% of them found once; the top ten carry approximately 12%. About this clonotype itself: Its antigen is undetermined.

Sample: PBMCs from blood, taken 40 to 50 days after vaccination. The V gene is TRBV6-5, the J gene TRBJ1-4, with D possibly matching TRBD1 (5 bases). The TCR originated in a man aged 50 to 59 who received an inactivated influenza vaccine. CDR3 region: CASSSGMTNEKLFF. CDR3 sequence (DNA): TGTGCCAGCAGTTCAGGGATGACTAATGAAAAACTGTTTTTT.